Following are 13 T cell receptor beta chains from one sample sequenced in a study of cytomegalovirus exposure and HLA in healthy donors. PCR involved 60 Vbeta and 13 Jbeta primers. Here immunoSEQ multiplex PCR was the method, and the copy in TCRdb shows in-frame clones only, minus some. Of about 190,000 clones listed, 84% were seen once; the top ten hold approximately 0.26%. The specimen sequenced was PBMCs. Every receptor here comes from a boy aged 5 to 17 in good health and CMV-seronegative.

This rearrangement joins TRBV6-1 to TRBJ1-5; 8 bases align to TRBD1. CDR3 length: 16 amino acids. V dropped 1 base and J dropped 5; count of bases not matched to a gene: 7. Germline-derived CDR1 and CDR2 are MNHNS and SASEGT. This CDR3 reads CASSEGWDRPHQPQHF. In DNA, the CDR3 is TGTGCCAGCAGTGAAGGGTGGGACAGGCCCCATCAGCCCCAGCATTTT.

V is TRBV7-8 and J is TRBJ1-5; 8 nucleotides align to TRBD1. There are 14 residues in the CDR3. Unmatched junction bases numbered 5, after V lost 5 bases and J lost 5 bases. The V gene's germline CDR1 is SGHVS and CDR2 FQNEAQ. The CDR3 is CASSHLTGDQPQHF. Written as DNA, the CDR3 is TGTGCCAGCAGCCACCTGACAGGGGATCAGCCCCAGCATTTT.

The chain employs TRBV7-2 and TRBJ1-2; 9 bases are shared with TRBD1. This CDR3 contains 15 residues. With 5 bases clipped from V and 8 bases from J, the junction kept 12 bases outside the gene matches. Germline CDR1 reads SGHTA; CDR2 reads FQGNSA. This CDR3 reads CASSVPGQGIQGYTF. In DNA form, the CDR3 reads TGTGCCAGCAGCGTTCCGGGACAGGGAATTCAAGGCTACACCTTC.

V usage is TRBV4-3 and J usage is TRBJ1-5, with 7 bases that match TRBD1. Trimming took 0 bases from V and 4 from J; bases not matched to a gene: 3. Germline CDR1 and CDR2: LGHNA and YSLEER. The CDR3 totals 15 residues. In DNA form, the CDR3 reads TGCGCCAGCAGCCAAGAGGGCAGGGGGAATCAGCCCCAGCATTTT. It codes for CASSQEGRGNQPQHF.

The chain joins TRBV15 to TRBJ2-3; D unresolved. The CDR3 runs 15 residues. V dropped 1 base and J dropped 5 bases, with 13 bases sitting between them. Germline assignment: CDR1 LNHNV and CDR2 YYDKDF (reference sequence). The CDR3 DNA sequence: TGTGCCACCAGCAGAGGGCGGAGAATCGGAGATACGCAGTATTTT. It codes for CATSRGRRIGDTQYF.

This clone was detected only once. The genes are TRBV7-8 and TRBJ2-1, with D possibly being TRBD2 (6 bases). V was cut by 3 bases and J by 6 bases, with 21 bases left in between. CDR1 and CDR2 from the germline V gene are SGHVS and FQNEAQ. The CDR3 extends over 17 amino acids. The CDR3 bases are TGTGCCAGCAGCTTCGAAGGAGGGGTTCTCCACCCCAATGAGCAGTTCTTC. Amino acid sequence: CASSFEGGVLHPNEQFF.

The rearrangement joins TRBV13 to TRBJ2-1, with D possibly TRBD1 on 6 matching bases. The CDR3 loop spans 15 amino acids. Looked up from germline, CDR1 is PRHDT and CDR2 is FYEKMQ (reference sequence). V shed 2 bases and J shed 8 bases, with 16 bases lying between them. The CDR3 region has the DNA TGTGCCAGCAGCTTATCAATGTTGGGGGCAGATGAGCAGTTCTTC. Translating gives CASSLSMLGADEQFF.

The chain couples TRBV11-3 to TRBJ2-1, with TRBD1 matching 7 bases. CDR1 is SGHNT, CDR2 YENEEA, per germline. J gave up 8 bases and V 5 bases, and 3 bases lay outside the gene matches. The CDR3 totals 12 residues. CDR3 residues: CASSLRGHEQFF. The CDR3 DNA reads TGTGCCAGCAGCCTAAGGGGGCATGAGCAGTTCTTC. Based on the CDR3 plus reference TRBV11-3 and TRBJ2-1, the full variable domain is EAGVVQSPRYKIIEKKQPVAFWCNPISGHNTLYWYLQNLGQGPELLIRYENEEAVDDSQLPKDRFSAERLKGVDSTLKIQPAELGDSAVYLCASSLRGHEQFFGPGTRLTVL.

V gene TRBV4-1 combines with J gene TRBJ1-3; D is unresolved. Trimming stripped 4 bases from V and 0 bases from J, with 13 bases between. Germline V gives CDR1 MGHRA, CDR2 YSYEKL. The length of the CDR3 is 16 residues. The CDR3 DNA sequence: TGCGCCAGCAGCCGCGCCCCCACCTCCTCTGGAAACACCATATATTTT. Protein sequence: CASSRAPTSSGNTIYF.

CDR3 region: CASSLGGEGQPQHF. DNA for the CDR3: TGTGCCAGCAGCCTCGGGGGGGAAGGACAGCCCCAGCATTTT. The V and J genes are TRBV28 and TRBJ1-5; tentatively, D is TRBD1 (5 bases). Germline V lookup: CDR1 MDHEN, CDR2 SYDVKM. V lost 6 bases to trimming and J lost 7 bases, with 16 bases between them. The CDR3 covers 14 residues.

This chain joins TRBV28 and TRBJ1-5; D gene unclear. Germline V CDR1 and CDR2: MDHEN, SYDVKM. This CDR3 is 12 amino acids long. V lost 6 bases and J 8 bases, leaving 11 bases between the germline ends. CDR3: CASRPGYKPQHF. DNA for the CDR3: TGTGCCAGCAGACCGGGTTATAAGCCCCAGCATTTT.

In nucleotides, the CDR3 is TGTGCCAGCAGTTTATACAGCCTCCGGGACAGACAAAAGTACGAGCAGTACTTC. This translates into CASSLYSLRDRQKYEQYF. The rearrangement joins TRBV28 to TRBJ2-7; 7 bases agree with TRBD1. CDR1 and CDR2 (germline): MDHEN, SYDVKM. Trimming at V came to 1 base and at J to 4 bases, leaving 16 bases not matched to a gene. The length of the CDR3 is 18 residues.

This clone was detected only a few times. This chain joins TRBV10-3 and TRBJ2-1, with D possibly TRBD1 on 6 matching bases. Germline CDR1 and CDR2: ENHRY and SYGVKD. This CDR3 spans 14 amino acids. Trimming took off 0 bases at V and 12 bases at J, with 15 bases between the two ends. The CDR3 nucleotides read TGTGCCATCAGTGAGTCATTAACAGGGTACGGGCAGTTCTTC. Protein product: CAISESLTGYGQFF.